This TCR beta chain was profiled in a study of T cells after yellow fever vaccination. Study conclusions and caveats: Contaminants from the bulk population, in the form of abundant clonotypes, could be found in FACS-sorted repertoires. Overlap between CD4 and CD8 compartments was detected for a small share of clonotypes.

Many counts were recorded for this clonotype. Its antigen remains unidentified. V dropped 6 bases and J dropped 7; count of bases not matched to a gene: 8. Per the germline V gene, CDR1 is KGHSH and CDR2 is LQKENI. CDR3 length: 14 residues. TCRdb processed the 5' RACE reads anew with MiXCR; each CDR3 protein has one entry. The table records a few hundred thousand distinct CDR3 sequences, around 3.6% of them present only once. The sequence derives from a man between 18 and 29 years old who received the YFV17D yellow fever vaccine. The material was PBMCs, obtained on the day of the yellow fever booster vaccination. The gene calls are TRBV18 and TRBJ2-1; 8 positions match TRBD2. CDR3 nucleotides: TGTGCCAGCTCCCGGGGGGGCCAGATGAATGAGCAGTTCTTC. Amino acids: CASSRGGQMNEQFF. Supplemented by reference TRBV18 and TRBJ2-1, the full variable domain reads NAGVMQNPRHLVRRRGQEARLRCSPMKGHSHVYWYRQLPEEGLKFMVYLQKENIIDESGMPKERFSAEFPKEGPSILRIQQVVRGDSAAYFCASSRGGQMNEQFFGPGTRLTVL.